The sequence of this T cell receptor (beta chain) was determined in a study of CD8 T cells in ankylosing spondylitis. Broader study findings: The clones that were linked to disease were reported to be significantly enriched in matched synovial fluid samples from ankylosing spondylitis patients. There were earlier reports of some motif variants in reactive arthritis synovial fluid and blood.

V lost 0 bases to trimming and J lost 4 bases, with 16 bases between them. The length of the CDR3 is 16 residues. Germline CDR1 and CDR2: SGDLS and YYNGEE. Ten or more counts support this clonotype. Its antigen is not identified. Quantitative barcoded 5'-RACE was used to prepare TCR beta libraries. TCRdb itself ran the 5' RACE reads through MiXCR, one entry per CDR3 protein. This sample carries over 30,000 distinct CDR3 sequences, 10% to 15% of them seen once, and the ten largest clones take 25% to 35%. This TCR was recovered from a male donor with ankylosing spondylitis. The chain has TRBV9 and TRBJ1-1; D perhaps matches TRBD1 (6 bases). The specimen was synovial fluid, either unsorted or a sorted T cell fraction (not recorded which). The CDR3 reads CASSVAKGGGGTEAFF. CDR3 DNA: TGTGCCAGCAGCGTAGCTAAGGGGGGGGGTGGCACTGAAGCTTTCTTT.